The 20 T cell receptor beta chains below were found in one sample sequenced in a study of graft-versus-host responses after intestinal transplantation. The antigens of these receptors remain unknown. The data were produced by immunoSEQ multiplex PCR, yet TCRdb's version contains in-frame clones alone and is incomplete. Of about 99,000 clones in the sample, 80% to 95% are singletons; the top ten hold 1% to 1.5%. Sequenced material: unstimulated CD8+ T cells sorted from spleen or lymph node cells, taken before intestinal transplant. All receptors come from a human donor who received an intestinal transplant.

The genes are TRBV11-2 and TRBJ1-4; no clear D. Trimming took off 4 bases at V and 6 bases at J, with 15 bases between the two ends. Germline assignment: CDR1 SGHAT and CDR2 FQNNGV. This CDR3 is built from 15 residues. As DNA, the CDR3 is TGTGCCAGCAGCTCACAATCTATGAGTTATGAAAAACTGTTTTTT. It yields the protein CASSSQSMSYEKLFF.

This rearrangement joins TRBV11-3 to TRBJ2-7; D possibly matches TRBD1 or TRBD2 (6 bases each). CDR1 and CDR2 from the germline V gene are SGHNT and YENEEA. V lost 5 bases, J lost 4 bases, and 15 bases lay in between. The CDR3 has 14 residues. DNA for the CDR3: TGTGCCAGCAGCCCACGGGGGCCCCCTTACGAGCAGTACTTC. Residues: CASSPRGPPYEQYF.

This clone was recorded once. CDR3 DNA: TGTGCCAGTAGTGCCGCTAGCGGGGGGTCCCTCAGCTCCTACGAGCAGTACTTC. Residues: CASSAASGGSLSSYEQYF. The chain employs TRBV19 and TRBJ2-7; TRBD2 aligns across 11 bases. The J segment lost 0 bases and the V segment lost 5 bases, leaving 12 bases of the junction unmatched. The CDR3 length is 18 residues. The germline V gene encodes CDR1 LNHDA and CDR2 SQIVND (reference sequence). Full variable domain (remainder filled in from reference TRBV19 and TRBJ2-7): DGGITQSPKYLFRKEGQNVTLSCEQNLNHDAMYWYRQDPGQGLRLIYYSQIVNDFQKGDIAEGYSVSREKKESFPLTVTSAQKNPTAFYLCASSAASGGSLSSYEQYFGPGTRLTVT.

The chain couples TRBV9 to TRBJ2-5, with TRBD1 matching over 10 bases. The ends lost 4 bases at V and 3 bases at J; junction bases unmatched: 6. This CDR3 is built from 15 residues. Germline loops: CDR1 SGDLS, CDR2 YYNGEE. CDR3 residues: CASSFPGTGEETQYF. The CDR3 DNA is TGTGCCAGCAGCTTTCCGGGGACAGGGGAAGAGACCCAGTACTTC.

This chain links TRBV15 with TRBJ2-1; TRBD2 matches 9 bases. The V gene's germline CDR1 is LNHNV and CDR2 YYDKDF (reference sequence). J lost 9 bases, V lost 3 bases, and 6 bases had no gene match. The CDR3 sequence is 14 residues long. In nucleotides, the CDR3 is TGTGCCACCAGCAGCGGACTAGCGTCGAGTGAGCAGTTCTTC. It yields the protein CATSSGLASSEQFF. The full variable domain, with the rest looked up from reference TRBV15 and TRBJ2-1, is DAMVIQNPRYQVTQFGKPVTLSCSQTLNHNVMYWYQQKSSQAPKLLFHYYDKDFNNEADTPDNFQSRRPNTSFCFLDIRSPGLGDTAMYLCATSSGLASSEQFFGPGTRLTVL.

This chain uses TRBV15 with TRBJ1-2, with D perhaps matching TRBD1 (5 bases). V shed 3 bases and J shed 4 bases, with 21 bases lying between them. This CDR3 is 17 amino acids long. Germline V gene lookup returns CDR1 LNHNV and CDR2 YYDKDF (reference sequence). The CDR3 here is CATSRAQDITLGYGYTF. For the CDR3, the DNA is TGTGCCACCAGCAGGGCCCAGGACATAACCTTAGGCTATGGCTACACCTTC.

About this clone: The same CDR3 also results from other DNA sequences found in this sample. In DNA, the CDR3 is TGTGCCAGCAGTTTCTCAGGGTCCGAGCAGTACTTC. It translates to CASSFSGSEQYF. This rearrangement joins TRBV27 to TRBJ2-7, with a weak D call TRBD1 (5 bases). The CDR3 is 12 amino acids. CDR1 is MNHEY, CDR2 SMNVEV, per germline (reference sequence). Trimming pared 3 bases from V and 6 bases from J, leaving 9 bases between.

The chain links TRBV30 to TRBJ1-1; D is perhaps TRBD1 (5 bases). CDR3 length equals 14 residues. V was clipped by 0 bases and J by 0 bases, with 8 bases between them. Germline V gives CDR1 GTSNPN, CDR2 SVGIG (reference sequence). In nucleotides, the CDR3 is TGTGCCTGGAGTGTCGGACACCTGAACACTGAAGCTTTCTTT. Its translation: CAWSVGHLNTEAFF.

This chain connects TRBV4-1 to TRBJ1-4; no clear D gene. V was trimmed by 1 base and J by 5 bases, leaving 11 bases between them. This CDR3 contains 15 residues. CDR1 and CDR2 (germline): MGHRA, YSYEKL. In DNA form, the CDR3 reads TGCGCCAGCAGCCAAGGAGTCAGACTAAATGAAAAACTGTTTTTT. This translates into CASSQGVRLNEKLFF.

The chain has TRBV6-5 and TRBJ2-7, with TRBD1 matching over 7 bases. The CDR3 length is 14 residues. Germline values: CDR1 MNHEY, CDR2 SVGAGI. Germline trimming cut 5 bases from V and 0 bases from J; bases unmatched to any gene: 4. The CDR3, as DNA: TGTGCCAGCAGTGGCCGGGACAGCTCCTACGAGCAGTACTTC. Amino acids: CASSGRDSSYEQYF.

The CDR3 here is CASTDAGGPSSYNEQFF. In DNA, the CDR3 is TGTGCCAGCACCGACGCTGGGGGCCCGAGCTCCTACAATGAGCAGTTCTTC. The V gene is TRBV2, the J gene TRBJ2-1; possible D gene TRBD1, 6 bases. This CDR3 has 17 residues. V was trimmed by 7 bases and J by 0 bases, leaving 19 bases between them. Germline lookup yields CDR1 SNHLY and CDR2 FYNNEI.

This clone was picked up one time. The chain recombines TRBV5-5 with TRBJ2-3, with 9 bases that match TRBD2. CDR1 SGHKS and CDR2 YYEKEE come from the germline V gene (reference sequence). V shed 3 bases and J 2 bases; nucleotides not matched to a gene: 7. The CDR3 contains 16 residues. CDR3 in DNA: TGTGCCAGCAGCTCAGAGCGGGGGGCCCCCACAGATACGCAGTATTTT. Protein: CASSSERGAPTDTQYF.

Comment on this clone: The same CDR3 arises from other DNA sequences in this sample as well. The chain combines TRBV9 with TRBJ2-1; D is unresolved. V was shortened by 0 bases and J by 8 bases, with 6 bases between the two germline ends. Germline CDR1 is SGDLS and CDR2 is YYNGEE. This CDR3 region has 12 residues. The CDR3 reads CASSVGGDEQFF. The CDR3 nucleotides read TGTGCCAGCAGCGTAGGAGGCGATGAGCAGTTCTTC.

In this sample, this clone turned up once. The chain combines TRBV19 with TRBJ2-7; TRBD1 is a possible D gene (7 bases). V was clipped by 5 bases and J by 3 bases, with 14 bases between them. In germline, CDR1 is LNHDA, CDR2 SQIVND (reference sequence). This CDR3 is built from 14 residues. CDR3 coding DNA: TGTGCCAGTAGTTGGGGGGACAGCTACTACGAGCAGTACTTC. It yields the protein CASSWGDSYYEQYF.

The J gene is TRBJ2-3, the V gene TRBV9; TRBD1 might be the D (7 bases). From germline, CDR1 is SGDLS and CDR2 YYNGEE. The CDR3 is made up of 16 amino acids. V shed 3 bases and J shed 1 base, with 15 bases lying between them. The CDR3, as DNA: TGTGCCAGCAGCGCCTCAGGGGGGTTGGGCACAGATACGCAGTATTTT. This sequence encodes CASSASGGLGTDTQYF.

This chain joins TRBV19 and TRBJ1-5; D not certain. V gave up 10 bases and J gave up 2 bases, with 12 bases separating them. Germline CDR1 reads LNHDA; CDR2 reads SQIVND (reference sequence). The CDR3 totals 13 residues. This chain's CDR3 is CATAESRNQPQHF. CDR3 DNA sequence: TGTGCCACCGCGGAGAGTCGCAATCAGCCCCAGCATTTT.

V gene TRBV4-2 combines with J gene TRBJ2-5; 7 bases agree with TRBD2. V was clipped by 8 bases and J by 5 bases; unmatched bases: 11. The CDR3 is made up of 14 amino acids. Germline V gene data show CDR1 as LGHNA and CDR2 as YNFKEQ. CDR3 residues: CASGETSFGETQYF. For the CDR3, the DNA is TGTGCCAGCGGCGAGACTAGCTTCGGGGAGACCCAGTACTTC.

This clone was seen only once. The chain is built from TRBV7-6 and TRBJ1-1; tentative D call: TRBD1 (5 bases). The V gene's germline CDR1 is SGHVS and CDR2 FNYEAQ. Trimming pared 5 bases from V and 8 bases from J, leaving 12 bases between. CDR3 size: 12 residues. The DNA of the CDR3 is TGTGCCAGCAGCCCGAGCTCAGGGGAAGCTTTCTTT. Protein: CASSPSSGEAFF.

This clone turned up a few times. V is TRBV6-5 and J is TRBJ2-1; possibly TRBD1 for D (6 bases). The CDR3 extends over 16 amino acids. Between the trimmed V and J ends, which lost 4 bases and 2 bases, there was a span of 15 bases. Germline lookup yields CDR1 MNHEY and CDR2 SVGAGI. The CDR3 sequence: CASSLGRDIAYNEQFF. The CDR3 DNA is TGTGCCAGCAGTTTAGGCCGGGACATTGCCTACAATGAGCAGTTCTTC.

The gene calls are TRBV6-5 and TRBJ2-1; D unresolved. V was cut by 4 bases and J by 5 bases, with 15 bases left in between. CDR1 and CDR2 from the germline V gene are MNHEY and SVGAGI. CDR3 size: 15 residues. The CDR3 here is CASSSAPPGNNEQFF. The DNA of the CDR3 is TGTGCCAGCAGTTCTGCTCCCCCAGGAAACAATGAGCAGTTCTTC.